The 21 T cell receptor beta chains in this list originate from one sample, sequenced in a study of cytomegalovirus exposure and HLA in healthy donors. PCR employed 60 Vbeta and 13 Jbeta primers. Profiling relied on immunoSEQ multiplex PCR, and the TCRdb table lists in-frame clones only, not all of them. The profile shows approximately 97,000 clones, approximately 80% of them singletons. The specimen was PBMCs. The receptor source for this set is an older woman in good health and CMV-seropositive.

V is TRBV6-1 and J is TRBJ2-7; TRBD1 matches 7 bases. V was clipped by 3 bases and J by 0 bases; unmatched bases: 11. CDR3 length equals 17 residues. Germline lookup yields CDR1 MNHNS and CDR2 SASEGT. The CDR3 spells CASSDILTGATSYEQYF. DNA of the CDR3: TGTGCCAGCAGTGATATCCTCACAGGGGCAACCTCCTACGAGCAGTACTTC.

This sequence joins TRBV6-5 and TRBJ2-2; possible D gene TRBD1, 5 bases. Deletions cut 7 bases from V and 5 bases from J, with 8 bases between. The CDR3 covers 12 residues. In germline, CDR1 is MNHEY, CDR2 SVGAGI. The CDR3 region has the DNA TGTGCCAGCACGACAGAGACCGGGGAGCTGTTTTTT. It yields the protein CASTTETGELFF.

The chain links TRBV11-3 to TRBJ2-7; 7 nucleotides agree with TRBD1. This CDR3 spans 13 amino acids. After removal of 3 bases from V and 7 bases from J, the junction contained 6 bases not matched to a gene. In germline, CDR1 is SGHNT, CDR2 YENEEA. The CDR3 DNA reads TGTGCCAGCAGCTTCCGACAGGGCAGAGAGCAGTACTTC. This translates into CASSFRQGREQYF.

The gene calls are TRBV18 and TRBJ1-1, with D uncertain. The germline V gene has CDR1 KGHSH and CDR2 LQKENI. This CDR3 is 15 amino acids long. With 5 bases removed from V and 8 bases from J, the gap between germline ends came to 21 bases. CDR3 in DNA: TGTGCCAGCTCAACCGGCTATGATTCTTCGGGAGAAGCTTTCTTT. This encodes CASSTGYDSSGEAFF.

The chain links TRBV5-1 to TRBJ1-2, with 9 bases that match TRBD1. The CDR3 runs to 16 residues. From germline, CDR1 is SGHRS and CDR2 YFSETQ. Trimming took 3 bases from V and 4 from J; bases not matched to a gene: 10. The CDR3 region has the DNA TGCGCCAGCAGCTCTGGAGGGGGACAGGGTGGCTATGGCTACACCTTC. This gives the protein CASSSGGGQGGYGYTF.

The gene calls are TRBV9 and TRBJ2-1; 7 bases match TRBD1. This CDR3 is 16 amino acids long. The germline CDR1 and CDR2 sequences are SGDLS and YYNGEE. Trimming at V came to 3 bases and at J to 0 bases, leaving 6 bases not matched to a gene. The chain's CDR3 is CASSGPTGSSYNEQFF. CDR3 sequence (DNA): TGTGCCAGCAGCGGACCGACAGGGAGCTCCTACAATGAGCAGTTCTTC.

The rearrangement links TRBV5-1 to TRBJ1-2; TRBD1 aligns across 8 bases. The CDR3 covers 16 residues. Germline lookup yields CDR1 SGHRS and CDR2 YFSETQ. J was trimmed by 4 bases and V by 0 bases; bases with no gene match: 8. This CDR3 is CASSLGATGDGYGYTF. As DNA, the CDR3 is TGCGCCAGCAGCTTGGGGGCGACAGGGGATGGCTATGGCTACACCTTC.

The chain has TRBV15 and TRBJ1-1; D unresolved. V dropped 0 bases and J dropped 0 bases, with 8 bases sitting between them. Germline values: CDR1 LNHNV, CDR2 YYDKDF (reference sequence). This CDR3 contains 15 residues. The CDR3 spells CATSRETLLNTEAFF. In DNA, the CDR3 is TGTGCCACCAGCAGAGAAACATTGCTGAACACTGAAGCTTTCTTT. The variable domain in full, completed from reference TRBV15 and TRBJ1-1, reads DAMVIQNPRYQVTQFGKPVTLSCSQTLNHNVMYWYQQKSSQAPKLLFHYYDKDFNNEADTPDNFQSRRPNTSFCFLDIRSPGLGDTAMYLCATSRETLLNTEAFFGQGTRLTVV.

The chain joins TRBV18 to TRBJ2-7, with 7 nucleotides matching TRBD1. CDR1 is KGHSH, CDR2 LQKENI, per germline. After removal of 2 bases from V and 2 bases from J, the junction contained 6 bases not matched to a gene. CDR3 length equals 15 residues. The CDR3 spells CASSPTRDSTYEQYF. The CDR3, as DNA: TGTGCCAGCTCACCAACAAGGGACAGCACCTACGAGCAGTACTTC.

The V call is TRBV11-2, the J call TRBJ2-1, with D possibly being TRBD2 (6 bases). This CDR3 region has 15 residues. V lost 5 bases to trimming and J lost 7 bases, with 18 bases between them. Germline assignment: CDR1 SGHAT and CDR2 FQNNGV. The CDR3 protein is CASSPRASEKNEQFF. The CDR3 DNA reads TGTGCCAGCAGCCCCAGGGCTAGCGAGAAAAATGAGCAGTTCTTC.

The chain employs TRBV28 and TRBJ2-5, with 13 bases identical to TRBD2. Trimming took 3 bases from V and 7 from J; bases not matched to a gene: 11. The CDR3 consists of 17 residues. Germline CDR1 is MDHEN and CDR2 is SYDVKM. In DNA form, the CDR3 reads TGTGCCAGCAGTTTTAGGACTAGCGGGAGAGGGACGGGGACCCAGTACTTC. The encoded protein is CASSFRTSGRGTGTQYF.

This chain joins TRBV18 and TRBJ2-5; D might be TRBD2 (6 bases). The closer fit of TRBJ2-7 to the DNA end suggests the J call may be wrong. From germline, CDR1 is KGHSH and CDR2 LQKENI. The CDR3 is made up of 15 amino acids. CDR3 DNA sequence: TGTGCCAGCTCACCGCTAGAGGGAGAGCGGGTCGAGCAGTACTTC. Encoded protein: CASSPLEGERVEQYF.

This chain joins TRBV6-1 and TRBJ2-5, with TRBD1 as a possible D gene (6 bases). The DNA matches TRBJ2-7 better at its end, which makes the J call doubtful. CDR3 length equals 14 residues. CDR1 and CDR2 from the germline V gene are MNHNS and SASEGT. The DNA for the CDR3 is TGTGCCAGCAGTGAAGGTTACAGGGTCTACGAGCAGTACTTC. Translating gives CASSEGYRVYEQYF.

V gene TRBV5-1 combines with J gene TRBJ2-3; D ambiguous. CDR3 length: 19 residues. The germline gives CDR1 SGHRS, CDR2 YFSETQ. Trimming shortened V by 3 bases and J by 0 bases, and 23 bases separated the two germline ends. The CDR3 sequence: CASSSLPTRPNRSTDTQYF. The DNA of the CDR3 is TGCGCCAGCAGCTCTTTACCTACTCGTCCCAACCGTAGCACAGATACGCAGTATTTT.

The J gene is TRBJ2-2, the V gene TRBV7-2, with D possibly TRBD2 on 6 matching bases. The CDR3 extends over 14 amino acids. Germline CDR1 SGHTA, CDR2 FQGNSA. The V end lost 3 bases, the J end lost 6 bases, and 11 bases lay between the germline ends. CDR3 sequence (DNA): TGTGCCAGCAGCTTCACACCGGGGGCCGGGGAGCTGTTTTTT. This encodes CASSFTPGAGELFF.

V is TRBV5-8 and J is TRBJ2-5; 10 nucleotides line up with TRBD1. This CDR3 comprises 14 residues. The V and J ends lost 6 bases and 5 bases, in that order; junction bases with no gene match: 7. CDR1 is SGHTS and CDR2 is YDEGEE in the germline V gene. In nucleotides, the CDR3 is TGTGCCAGCACCCCGGGACAGGGGTCCGAGACCCAGTACTTC. The encoded protein is CASTPGQGSETQYF.

This sequence joins TRBV12-5 and TRBJ2-5; D perhaps matches TRBD2 (6 bases). Germline assignment: CDR1 LGHNT and CDR2 FRNRAP. The CDR3 sequence is 14 residues long. With 0 bases removed from V and 5 bases from J, the gap between germline ends came to 10 bases. CDR3 coding DNA: TGTGCTAGTGGTTTGGTGCGGGACCGGGAGACCCAGTACTTC. Protein: CASGLVRDRETQYF.

This chain joins TRBV4-3 and TRBJ2-4, with D possibly matching TRBD2 (5 bases). The CDR3 has 18 residues. Germline V gives CDR1 LGHNA, CDR2 YSLEER. With 0 bases removed from V and 0 bases from J, the gap between germline ends came to 15 bases. The CDR3: CASSQDLGGSPAKNIQYF. In DNA, the CDR3 is TGCGCCAGCAGCCAAGATCTGGGCGGGTCTCCAGCCAAAAACATTCAGTACTTC.

The CDR3 loop is CASSLDRGPGNTEAFF. Here the CDR3 DNA reads TGCGCCAGCAGCCTCGACAGGGGGCCGGGGAACACTGAAGCTTTCTTT. The rearrangement uses TRBV5-1 and TRBJ1-1; TRBD1 agrees at 10 bases. The V segment lost 4 bases and the J segment 1 base; nucleotides outside the gene matches: 7. This CDR3 has 16 amino acids. Germline V gives CDR1 SGHRS, CDR2 YFSETQ.

The genes are TRBV18 and TRBJ2-7, with 7 bases identical to TRBD2. The CDR3 covers 14 residues. Trimming removed 6 bases from V and 3 bases from J; junction bases left unmatched: 8. The germline gives CDR1 KGHSH, CDR2 LQKENI. The CDR3 loop reads CASSSGTTIYEQYF. The CDR3 DNA is TGTGCCAGCTCGAGTGGGACTACTATCTACGAGCAGTACTTC.

V gene TRBV14 combines with J gene TRBJ2-1; D is undetermined. Trimming took off 0 bases at V and 11 bases at J, with 8 bases between the two ends. The CDR3 consists of 12 residues. Germline values: CDR1 SGHDN, CDR2 FVKESK. Here the CDR3 DNA reads TGTGCCAGCAGCCAAGATTCCGGTAAGCAGTTCTTC. Protein: CASSQDSGKQFF.